The next 12 T cell receptor beta chains were all read from a single sample in a study of blood T cell repertoires in COVID-19. The data were produced by immunoSEQ multiplex PCR, yet TCRdb's version contains in-frame clones alone and is incomplete. The sample gives 110,000 or so clones, roughly 80% of which show up once; roughly 1.6% is in the top ten. Sample: peripheral blood. The receptors shown here come from a man over 45 with acute or convalescent COVID-19.

The genes are TRBV10-3 and TRBJ2-7; 7 bases are a match to TRBD2. The V gene end was trimmed by 10 bases and the J gene end by 7 bases; junction bases not matched to a gene: 7. Germline lookup yields CDR1 ENHRY and CDR2 SYGVKD. This CDR3 comprises 11 residues. The CDR3 DNA is TGTGCCACTGAGCGGGGTTGGGAGCAGTACTTC. Translating it yields CATERGWEQYF.

The genes are TRBV6-4 and TRBJ2-3; 7 nucleotides match TRBD2. The ends lost 5 bases at V and 4 bases at J; junction bases unmatched: 9. Germline V gives CDR1 MRHNA, CDR2 SNTAGT. The CDR3 consists of 15 residues. CDR3 in amino acids: CASSYRAGSSDTQYF. The CDR3 region has the DNA TGTGCCAGCAGTTATCGAGCGGGGTCATCAGATACGCAGTATTTT.

This chain links TRBV6-1 with TRBJ2-2; 9 bases fit TRBD1. Germline loops: CDR1 MNHNS, CDR2 SASEGT. The CDR3 extends over 16 amino acids. V lost 4 bases and J lost 4; bases outside the gene matches: 7. The CDR3 reads CASSVGTGYGTGELFF. CDR3 DNA sequence: TGTGCCAGCAGTGTCGGGACAGGGTACGGCACCGGGGAGCTGTTTTTT.

This clone occurred once. The chain joins TRBV5-6 to TRBJ1-2; 8 bases align to TRBD1. The germline V gene has CDR1 SGHDT and CDR2 YYEEEE. CDR3 length: 13 residues. Trimming cost V 4 bases and J 8 bases; bases outside gene matches: 7. CDR3 coding DNA: TGTGCCAGCAGCCGGGACAGGCCCCTCGGCTACACCTTC. Protein: CASSRDRPLGYTF.

V gene TRBV6-1 combines with J gene TRBJ1-2; possibly TRBD1 for D (6 bases). Germline CDR1 is MNHNS and CDR2 is SASEGT. V lost 2 bases and J 5 bases, leaving 9 bases between the germline ends. The CDR3 covers 13 residues. In nucleotides, the CDR3 is TGTGCCAGCAGTGAACGAGGGGGATATGGCTACACCTTC. It yields the protein CASSERGGYGYTF.

The chain employs TRBV19 and TRBJ1-2, with D possibly matching TRBD1 (6 bases). The CDR3 has 15 amino acids. The V end lost 3 bases, the J end lost 3 bases, and 14 bases lay between the germline ends. CDR1 is LNHDA, CDR2 SQIVND, per germline (reference sequence). The CDR3 DNA reads as TGTGCCAGTAGTATCCTCACAGGGCGACACTATGGCTACACCTTC. It specifies CASSILTGRHYGYTF.

The chain links TRBV3-1 (or the pseudogene TRBV3-2) to TRBJ1-2; D is perhaps TRBD1 (6 bases). The CDR3 is 14 amino acids. Germline V gives CDR1 LGHDT, CDR2 YNNKEL (reference sequence). Trimming shortened V by 4 bases and J by 4 bases, and 13 bases separated the two germline ends. The CDR3 spells CASSRKTGSYGYTF. The CDR3, as DNA: TGTGCCAGCAGCCGCAAGACAGGCTCCTATGGCTACACCTTC.

This chain links TRBV7-2 with TRBJ2-2; 11 bases match TRBD1. The germline V gene has CDR1 SGHTA and CDR2 FQGNSA. The CDR3 runs to 14 residues. V shed 6 bases, J shed 5 bases, and the junction held 2 bases outside the gene matches. The CDR3 is CASRGQGATGELFF. CDR3 DNA sequence: TGTGCCAGCAGAGGACAGGGGGCGACCGGGGAGCTGTTTTTT.

The V and J genes are TRBV9 and TRBJ1-2; the match to TRBD1 covers 11 bases. Germline V gene sequence: CDR1 SGDLS, CDR2 YYNGEE. After removal of 2 bases from V and 8 bases from J, the junction contained 5 bases not matched to a gene. CDR3 length equals 14 residues. The CDR3 nucleotides are TGTGCCAGCAGCGTGGGGACAGGGGGATTAGGCTACACCTTC. Its translation: CASSVGTGGLGYTF.

The chain uses TRBV24-1 and TRBJ1-1; tentatively, D is TRBD1 (6 bases). V gave up 9 bases and J gave up 2 bases, with 12 bases separating them. This CDR3 spans 13 amino acids. Looked up from germline, CDR1 is KGHDR and CDR2 is SFDVKD. The CDR3, as DNA: TGTGCCACCCGGGGGGGCTCAAACACTGAAGCTTTCTTT. Protein sequence: CATRGGSNTEAFF.

The V gene is TRBV5-1, the J gene TRBJ2-5, with D maybe TRBD2 (5 bases). V was shortened by 1 base and J by 2 bases, with 12 bases between the two germline ends. The CDR3 consists of 15 residues. Germline values: CDR1 SGHRS, CDR2 YFSETQ. CDR3 nucleotides: TGCGCCAGCAGCTTGACGGGGATGGGACAAGAGACCCAGTACTTC. This codes for CASSLTGMGQETQYF.

The rearrangement uses TRBV19 and TRBJ2-3, with 11 bases fitting TRBD2. The CDR3 spans 17 residues. Germline CDR1 LNHDA, CDR2 SQIVND (reference sequence). The junction had 13 bases not matched to a gene; V was cut back by 5 bases and J by 6 bases. CDR3: CASSSVAGGRMTDTQYF. As DNA, the CDR3 is TGTGCCAGTAGTTCGGTAGCGGGGGGGCGTATGACGGATACGCAGTATTTT. Full variable domain (outside the CDR3, taken from reference TRBV19 and TRBJ2-3): DGGITQSPKYLFRKEGQNVTLSCEQNLNHDAMYWYRQDPGQGLRLIYYSQIVNDFQKGDIAEGYSVSREKKESFPLTVTSAQKNPTAFYLCASSSVAGGRMTDTQYFGPGTRLTVL.